This entry lists 9 T cell receptor beta chains sequenced from one sample in a study of OX40 agonist ivuxolimab in advanced cancers. The library was produced with the immunoSEQ multiplex PCR assay. TCRdb limited this immuneACCESS table to in-frame rearrangements with V and J called. A share of clones is missing; checked studies link under half to unresolved V genes, and the rest is unexplained. Across this sample there are about 80,000 clones, with 92% seen only once. The ten largest clones capture over 8.5% of the sample. The specimen comprised CD4+ or CD8+ T cells sorted from blood, sampled in a trial of the OX40 agonist ivuxolimab. These receptors were taken from an adult with an advanced solid tumor such as melanoma, head and neck, liver or kidney cancer.

This rearrangement joins TRBV4-1 to TRBJ1-2, with D tentatively TRBD1 (5 bases). This CDR3 is 16 amino acids long. The V end lost 1 base, the J end lost 2 bases, and 14 bases lay between the germline ends. The germline V gene has CDR1 MGHRA and CDR2 YSYEKL. As DNA, the CDR3 is TGCGCCAGCAGCCAAGGTTGGGGCGACAAAAACTATGGCTACACCTTC. Its translation is CASSQGWGDKNYGYTF.

The rearrangement uses TRBV4-3 and TRBJ2-7; 15 nucleotides align to TRBD2. The V segment lost 3 bases and the J segment 6 bases; nucleotides outside the gene matches: 6. The germline CDR1 and CDR2 sequences are LGHNA and YSLEER. This CDR3 is built from 16 residues. For the CDR3, the DNA is TGCGCCAGCAGCCAGGGACTAGCGGGGGGTGGTGTCGAGCAGTACTTC. This encodes CASSQGLAGGGVEQYF.

As DNA, the CDR3 is TGCGCCAGCAGCCCCCTCGGGGACAGTTTTTTCACAGATACGCAGTATTTT. It specifies CASSPLGDSFFTDTQYF. This sequence joins TRBV4-1 and TRBJ2-3; TRBD1 agrees at 7 bases. CDR3 length equals 17 residues. The junction had 12 bases not matched to a gene; V was cut back by 4 bases and J by 2 bases. Germline CDR1 and CDR2: MGHRA and YSYEKL.

The chain carries TRBV6-5 and TRBJ1-1, with D maybe TRBD1 (5 bases). From germline, CDR1 is MNHEY and CDR2 SVGAGI. The ends were cut back, 5 bases at V and 4 bases at J, with 11 bases in the middle. CDR3 length: 13 amino acids. This CDR3 is CASSPQGGTEAFF. In nucleotides, the CDR3 is TGTGCCAGCAGTCCCCAGGGCGGCACTGAAGCTTTCTTT.

The chain recombines TRBV11-2 with TRBJ1-5; 10 bases are a match to TRBD1. The trim removed 4 bases at V and 3 bases at J, leaving 3 bases unmatched. CDR3 length equals 15 residues. Germline CDR1 is SGHAT and CDR2 is FQNNGV. CDR3 nucleotide sequence: TGTGCCAGCAGCTCCGACAGGGGGCCCAATCAGCCCCAGCATTTT. This gives the protein CASSSDRGPNQPQHF.

Concerning this clone itself: The same CDR3 is also encoded by other DNA sequences in this sample. This rearrangement joins TRBV5-1 to TRBJ2-7; maybe TRBD1 (6 bases). Germline CDR1 reads SGHRS; CDR2 reads YFSETQ. V was cut by 0 bases and J by 1 base, with 11 bases left in between. This CDR3 is 15 amino acids long. The CDR3: CASSLGQGFSYEQYF. In DNA, the CDR3 is TGCGCCAGCAGCTTGGGCCAGGGGTTTTCCTACGAGCAGTACTTC.

V usage is TRBV7-2 and J usage is TRBJ1-2; weak D call: TRBD1 (6 bases). The V gene's germline CDR1 is SGHTA and CDR2 FQGNSA. Trimming cost V 2 bases and J 2 bases, with 9 bases left between them. The CDR3 has 14 residues. CDR3 nucleotide sequence: TGTGCCAGCAGCTTACCCACAGGGAACTATGGCTACACCTTC. It translates to CASSLPTGNYGYTF.

This clone was detected only once. The chain uses TRBV7-2 and TRBJ2-3, with 7 bases identical to TRBD1. CDR1 SGHTA and CDR2 FQGNSA come from the germline V gene. The CDR3 has 15 residues. J lost 1 base, V lost 3 bases, and 4 bases had no gene match. The chain's CDR3 is CASSFRTGGTDTQYF. Written as DNA, the CDR3 is TGTGCCAGCAGCTTCAGAACAGGGGGCACAGATACGCAGTATTTT.

The rearrangement joins TRBV7-9 to TRBJ2-7; TRBD2 agrees at 10 bases. The CDR3 has 16 residues. The V and J ends lost 4 bases and 1 base, in that order; junction bases with no gene match: 7. CDR1 is SEHNR and CDR2 is FQNEAQ in the germline V gene (reference sequence). The CDR3 bases are TGTGCCAGCAGCTGGCCGGCTAGCGGGGGATCCTACGAGCAGTACTTC. Its protein is CASSWPASGGSYEQYF.